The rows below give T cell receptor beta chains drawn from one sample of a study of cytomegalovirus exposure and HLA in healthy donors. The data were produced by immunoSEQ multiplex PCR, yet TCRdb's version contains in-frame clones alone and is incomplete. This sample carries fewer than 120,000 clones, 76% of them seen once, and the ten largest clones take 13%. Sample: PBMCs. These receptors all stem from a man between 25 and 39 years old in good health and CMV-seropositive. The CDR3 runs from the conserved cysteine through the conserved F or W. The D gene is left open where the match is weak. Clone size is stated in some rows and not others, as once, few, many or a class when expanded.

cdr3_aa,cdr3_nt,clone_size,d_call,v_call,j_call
CASSSSNYGYTF,TGTGCCAGCAGTTCCAGTAACTATGGCTACACCTTC,.,.,TRBV6-1,TRBJ1-2
CASSPGQGILGEQFF,TGTGCCAGCAGTCCCGGACAGGGCATTTTGGGTGAGCAGTTCTTC,.,TRBD1,TRBV6-5,TRBJ2-1
CATRQLAGTDTQYF,TGTGCCACCAGGCAACTAGCCGGCACAGATACGCAGTATTTT,.,.,TRBV27,TRBJ2-3
CASTPDRMNTEAFF,TGTGCCAGTACCCCCGACAGGATGAACACTGAAGCTTTCTTT,.,.,TRBV19,TRBJ1-1
CASSLLAGPYEQYF,TGTGCCAGCAGCTTGTTGGCAGGGCCCTACGAGCAGTACTTC,.,.,TRBV5-4,TRBJ2-7
CASSGGQGLSGANVLTF,TGTGCCAGCAGCGGGGGACAGGGCCTCTCTGGGGCCAACGTCCTGACTTTC,.,TRBD1,TRBV7-9,TRBJ2-6
CASSPPGGMNTEAFF,TGTGCCAGCTCACCACCGGGGGGGATGAACACTGAAGCTTTCTTT,.,.,TRBV18,TRBJ1-1
CASSQGDRLSYEQYF,TGCGCCAGCAGCCAAGGGGACAGGCTGTCCTACGAGCAGTACTTC,.,TRBD1,TRBV4-1,TRBJ2-7
CASSSLETTPLHF,TGTGCCAGCAGCTCACTAGAGACGACACCCCTCCACTTT,.,.,TRBV7-9,TRBJ1-6
CASSLLGLATSTDTQYF,TGTGCCAGCAGCTTACTGGGACTAGCGACTAGCACAGATACGCAGTATTTT,.,TRBD2,TRBV7-3,TRBJ2-3
CASSLTGQYGNTIYF,TGCGCCAGCAGCTTGACAGGTCAATACGGGAACACCATATATTTT,.,.,TRBV5-1,TRBJ1-3
CASSLEGAAPNSPLHF,TGCGCCAGCAGCTTGGAGGGGGCCGCGCCGAATTCACCCCTCCACTTT,.,TRBD1,TRBV5-1,TRBJ1-6
CASRAWPRNYEQYF,TGTGCCAGCAGAGCCTGGCCGCGGAACTACGAGCAGTACTTC,.,.,TRBV2,TRBJ2-7
CASSRQGDSYEQYF,TGTGCCAGCAGCCGACAGGGGGATTCCTACGAGCAGTACTTC,once,TRBD1,TRBV11-3,TRBJ2-7
CASSPGLAGGSSTDAQYF,TGTGCCAGCAGTCCCGGACTAGCGGGGGGATCAAGCACAGATGCGCAGTATTTT,.,TRBD2,TRBV28,TRBJ2-3
CASSRGGNSQYF,TGTGCCAGCAGCCGGGGAGGGAACAGTCAGTACTTC,.,TRBD2,TRBV11-2,TRBJ2-4
CASTSGTGDEKLFF,TGTGCCAGCACCTCCGGGACAGGGGACGAAAAACTGTTTTTT,.,TRBD1,TRBV28,TRBJ1-4
CASSSPNRGQGNQPQHF,TGTGCCAGCAGTTCTCCAAACAGGGGGCAGGGGAATCAGCCCCAGCATTTT,.,TRBD1,TRBV28,TRBJ1-5
CASSYSDGGDTQYF,TGTGCCAGCAGTTACTCTGACGGAGGTGATACGCAGTATTTT,.,.,TRBV6-6,TRBJ2-3
CASSQTGGTGELFF,TGTGCCAGCAGCCAGACAGGGGGGACCGGGGAGCTGTTTTTT,.,TRBD1,TRBV14,TRBJ2-2
CASSRPLETQYF,TGTGCCAGCAGTCGTCCTTTGGAGACCCAGTACTTC,.,.,TRBV28,TRBJ2-5
CASSLNELSTDTQYF,TGTGCCAGCAGCTTGAACGAACTTAGCACAGATACGCAGTATTTT,few,.,TRBV7-8,TRBJ2-3
CATQRSEYNEQFF,TGTGCCACCCAACGATCAGAATACAATGAGCAGTTCTTC,.,.,TRBV6-5,TRBJ2-1
CASSQGSGTGSYEQYF,TGCGCCAGCAGCCAAGGATCCGGGACAGGCTCCTACGAGCAGTACTTC,few,TRBD1,TRBV4-1,TRBJ2-7
CASSRTGLYQETQYF,TGTGCCAGCAGTCGGACAGGGCTGTACCAAGAGACCCAGTACTTC,.,TRBD1,TRBV9,TRBJ2-5
CAWRRDREAKNIQYF,TGTGCCTGGCGTCGGGACAGGGAGGCCAAAAACATTCAGTACTTC,few,TRBD1,TRBV30,TRBJ2-4
CASSEGGRGGRSEQFF,TGTGCCAGCAGTGAAGGGGGGCGGGGGGGCCGAAGCGAGCAGTTCTTC,.,TRBD2,TRBV25-1,TRBJ2-1
CASSQPDRVAEKLFF,TGCGCCAGCAGCCAACCCGACAGGGTGGCGGAAAAACTGTTTTTT,.,TRBD1,TRBV4-1,TRBJ1-4
CASSQVPSVYAGNTIYF,TGCGCCAGCAGCCAAGTTCCGTCGGTGTATGCTGGAAACACCATATATTTT,few,.,TRBV4-1,TRBJ1-3
CASSERQGVYEQYF,TGTGCCAGCAGTGAAAGACAGGGCGTCTACGAGCAGTACTTC,.,TRBD1,TRBV6-1,TRBJ2-7